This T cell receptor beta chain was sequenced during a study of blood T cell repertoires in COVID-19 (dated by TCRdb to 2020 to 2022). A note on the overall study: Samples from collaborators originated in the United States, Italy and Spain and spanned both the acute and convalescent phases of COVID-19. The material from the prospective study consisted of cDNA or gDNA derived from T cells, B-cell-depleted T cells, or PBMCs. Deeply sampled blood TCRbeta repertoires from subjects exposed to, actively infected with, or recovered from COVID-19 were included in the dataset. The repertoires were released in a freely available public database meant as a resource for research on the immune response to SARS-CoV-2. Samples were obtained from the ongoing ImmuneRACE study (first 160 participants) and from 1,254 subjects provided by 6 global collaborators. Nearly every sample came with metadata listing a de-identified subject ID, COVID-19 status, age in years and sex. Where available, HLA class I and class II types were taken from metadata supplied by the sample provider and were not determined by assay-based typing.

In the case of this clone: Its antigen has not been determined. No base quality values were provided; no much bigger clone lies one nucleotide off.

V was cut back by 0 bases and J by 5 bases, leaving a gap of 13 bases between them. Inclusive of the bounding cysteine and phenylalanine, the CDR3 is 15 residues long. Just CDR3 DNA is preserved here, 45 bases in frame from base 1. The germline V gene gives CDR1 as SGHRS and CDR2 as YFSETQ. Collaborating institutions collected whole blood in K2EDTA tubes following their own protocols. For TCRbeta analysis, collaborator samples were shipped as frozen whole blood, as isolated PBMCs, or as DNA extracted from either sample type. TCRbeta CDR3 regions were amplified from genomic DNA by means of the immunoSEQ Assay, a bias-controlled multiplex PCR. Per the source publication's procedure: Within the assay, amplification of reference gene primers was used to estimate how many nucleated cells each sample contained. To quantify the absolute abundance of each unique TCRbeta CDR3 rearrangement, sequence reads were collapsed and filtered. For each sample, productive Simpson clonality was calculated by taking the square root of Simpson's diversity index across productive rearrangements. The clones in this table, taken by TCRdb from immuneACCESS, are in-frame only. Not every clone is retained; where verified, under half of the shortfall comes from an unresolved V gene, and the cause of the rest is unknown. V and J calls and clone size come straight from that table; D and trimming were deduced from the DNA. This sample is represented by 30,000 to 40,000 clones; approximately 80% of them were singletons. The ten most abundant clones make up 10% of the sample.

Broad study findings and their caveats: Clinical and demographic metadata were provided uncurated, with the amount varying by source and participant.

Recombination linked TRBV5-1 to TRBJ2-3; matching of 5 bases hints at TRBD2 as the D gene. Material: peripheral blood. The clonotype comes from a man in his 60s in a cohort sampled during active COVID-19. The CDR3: CASSLGTNGGDTQYF. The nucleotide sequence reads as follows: TGCGCCAGCAGCTTGGGGACCAACGGAGGAGATACGCAGTATTTT.